This T cell receptor (beta chain) derives from a study of blood T cell repertoires in COVID-19. Study information: Sites in the United States, Italy and Spain provided acute and convalescent COVID-19 samples.

The data were produced by immunoSEQ multiplex PCR, yet TCRdb's version contains in-frame clones alone and is incomplete. The sample lists 50,000 to 75,000 clones, 79% seen once, with roughly 21% in the top ten. The V gene's germline CDR1 is SGHDT and CDR2 YYEEEE. Between the trimmed V and J ends, which lost 4 bases and 5 bases, there was a span of 21 bases. CDR3 length: 16 residues. This receptor was obtained from a woman aged 80 or older with active or convalescent COVID-19. Sample: peripheral blood. The rearrangement joins TRBV5-6 to TRBJ1-1; no definite D call. The CDR3 region has the DNA TGTGCCAGCAGCCCCCTTCTTGGAACGGGTGGTACTGAAGCTTTCTTT. Its protein product is CASSPLLGTGGTEAFF.